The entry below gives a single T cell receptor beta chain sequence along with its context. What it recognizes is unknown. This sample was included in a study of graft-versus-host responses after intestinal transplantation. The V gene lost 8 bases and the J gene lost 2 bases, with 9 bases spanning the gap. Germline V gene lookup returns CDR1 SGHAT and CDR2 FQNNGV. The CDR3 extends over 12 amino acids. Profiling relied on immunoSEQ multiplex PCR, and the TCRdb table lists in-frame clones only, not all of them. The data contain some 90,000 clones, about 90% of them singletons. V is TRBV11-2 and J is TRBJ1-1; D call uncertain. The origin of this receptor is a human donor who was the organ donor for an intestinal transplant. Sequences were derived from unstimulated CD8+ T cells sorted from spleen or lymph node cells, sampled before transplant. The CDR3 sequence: CASRRLNTEAFF. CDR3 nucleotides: TGTGCCAGCCGGAGGTTAAACACTGAAGCTTTCTTT.